This TCR beta chain was sequenced during a study of shared clonotypes between healthy human individuals. Study at large: In total, the donors were two women and a few men aged 18 to 49.

Study-wide results and caveats: Sharing across four donors was highest in naive CD4 (roughly 5%) and lowest in memory CD8 (roughly 0.4%). Naive subsets typically showed greater estimated richness than memory subsets.

In the study's own analysis: Without quality scores, immunoSEQ junctional reads could not be filtered like full-length reads. TCRdb keeps only in-frame clones here, not all; method: immunoSEQ multiplex PCR. Clonal size and the V and J genes are those of that table, whereas D and trimming came from the DNA. The sample has approximately 1,000,000 clones, around 78% seen once; the top ten hold under 0.65%. This clone was counted a few times. Its cognate antigen is unknown. V was trimmed by 3 bases and J by 3 bases, leaving 14 bases between them. The germline V gene has CDR1 LNHNV and CDR2 YYDKDF (reference sequence). The CDR3 is 15 amino acids.

What was sequenced was memory CD4+ T cells from PBMCs. Subset here: CD45RA-negative fraction. The receptor was derived from a man in his late teens or twenties in good health. Some clones in this sample may be carry-over from other donors' samples. V is TRBV15 and J is TRBJ1-2, with D possibly matching TRBD1 (5 bases). CDR3 sequence (DNA): TGTGCCACCAGCAGGCCTCCTGGAGGGGACTATGGCTACACCTTC. It codes for CATSRPPGGDYGYTF.